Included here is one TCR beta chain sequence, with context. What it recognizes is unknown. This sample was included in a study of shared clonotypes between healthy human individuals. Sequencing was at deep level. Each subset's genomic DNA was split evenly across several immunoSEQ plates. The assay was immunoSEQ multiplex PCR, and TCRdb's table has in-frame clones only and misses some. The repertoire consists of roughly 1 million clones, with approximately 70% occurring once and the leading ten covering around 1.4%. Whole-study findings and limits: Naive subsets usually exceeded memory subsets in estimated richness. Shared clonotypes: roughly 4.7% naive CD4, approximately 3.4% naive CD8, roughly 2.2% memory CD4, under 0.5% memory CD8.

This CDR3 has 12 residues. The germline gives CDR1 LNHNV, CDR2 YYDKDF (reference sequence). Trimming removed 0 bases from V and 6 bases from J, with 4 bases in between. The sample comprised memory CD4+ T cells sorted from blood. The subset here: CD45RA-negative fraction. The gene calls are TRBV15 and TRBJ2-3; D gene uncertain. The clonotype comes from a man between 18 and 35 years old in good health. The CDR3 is CATSRDLDTQYF. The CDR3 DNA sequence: TGTGCCACCAGCAGAGATCTTGATACGCAGTATTTT.